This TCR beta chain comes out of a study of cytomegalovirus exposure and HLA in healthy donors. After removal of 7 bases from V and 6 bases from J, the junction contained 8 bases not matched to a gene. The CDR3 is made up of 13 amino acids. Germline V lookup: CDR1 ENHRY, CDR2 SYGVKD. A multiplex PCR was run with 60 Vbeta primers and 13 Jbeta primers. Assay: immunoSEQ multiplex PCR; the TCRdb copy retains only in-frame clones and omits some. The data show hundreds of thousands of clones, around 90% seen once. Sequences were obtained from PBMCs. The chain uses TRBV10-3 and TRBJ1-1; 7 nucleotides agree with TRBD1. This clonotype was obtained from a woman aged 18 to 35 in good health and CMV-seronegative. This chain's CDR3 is CAINPTGIAEAFF. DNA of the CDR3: TGTGCCATCAACCCGACAGGGATCGCTGAAGCTTTCTTT.